This paragraph reports one TCR beta chain. The data originate from a study of blood T cell repertoires in COVID-19. Turning to the study itself: Sites across the United States, Italy and Spain contributed samples from acute and convalescent COVID-19. T cells, B-cell-depleted T cells, or PBMCs supplied cDNA or gDNA.

Source study methods: The assay estimated nucleated cells by amplifying reference gene primers. The protocol was immunoSEQ multiplex PCR, while the TCRdb copy is restricted to in-frame clones and leaves out a portion. V, J and clone size derive from that table, while D and trimming were established from the DNA sequence. The sample lists roughly 290,000 clones, more than 75% occurring once. Trimming took 4 bases from V and 0 from J; bases not matched to a gene: 10. This CDR3 comprises 19 residues. The germline CDR1 and CDR2 sequences are SGHRS and YFSETQ. The sample comprised peripheral blood. The receptor was isolated from a woman aged 30 to 39 who had recovered from COVID-19. The chain has TRBV5-1 and TRBJ2-6; 10 positions match TRBD1. The CDR3 region is CASSGQGGFTYSGANVLTF. CDR3 DNA sequence: TGCGCCAGCAGCGGACAGGGGGGCTTTACTTACTCTGGGGCCAACGTCCTGACTTTC.